The 28 T cell receptor beta chains in this list originate from one sample, sequenced in a study of blood T cell repertoires in COVID-19. Some clones are missing from TCRdb's copy, which holds only in-frame ones; the method was immunoSEQ multiplex PCR. The top ten clones hold about 1.6% of a sample with about 300,000 clones, over 70% of them seen once. The specimen was peripheral blood. These receptor sequences come from a woman aged 40 to 55 who had recovered from COVID-19.

The chain has TRBV5-1 and TRBJ1-6, with TRBD1 identical over 7 bases. Unmatched junction bases numbered 3, after V lost 0 bases and J lost 0 bases. Germline CDR1 is SGHRS and CDR2 is YFSETQ. The CDR3 spans 17 residues. CDR3 nucleotide sequence: TGCGCCAGCAGCTTGGCGGACAGGAGCTCCTATAATTCACCCCTCCACTTT. Amino acid sequence: CASSLADRSSYNSPLHF.

CDR3 DNA sequence: TGTGCCAGCAGCCAACCCGACACACCCTCTGGGGCCAACGTCCTGACTTTC. This gives the protein CASSQPDTPSGANVLTF. V and J are TRBV3-1 (or the pseudogene TRBV3-2) and TRBJ2-6; the D is unclear. This CDR3 has 17 amino acids. Trimming cost V 2 bases and J 0 bases, with 11 bases left between them. CDR1 LGHDT and CDR2 YNNKEL come from the germline V gene (reference sequence).

This chain joins TRBV2 and TRBJ1-6; D ambiguous. This CDR3 contains 14 residues. The germline V gene has CDR1 SNHLY and CDR2 FYNNEI. V was clipped by 10 bases and J by 6 bases, with 16 bases between them. For the CDR3, the DNA is TGTGCCACGAGGGTCGGACCGTTTAATTCACCCCTCCACTTT. Translating it yields CATRVGPFNSPLHF.

V usage is TRBV7-8 and J usage is TRBJ1-1, with D maybe TRBD1 (6 bases). V gave up 5 bases and J gave up 11 bases, with 21 bases separating them. The germline V gene has CDR1 SGHVS and CDR2 FQNEAQ. The CDR3 runs 14 residues. In nucleotides, the CDR3 is TGTGCCAGCAGCCCTTATGCGGGGGGCGGGTGGGCTTTCTTT. Its protein product is CASSPYAGGGWAFF.

This rearrangement joins TRBV10-1 to TRBJ2-3; 8 bases match TRBD2. Germline CDR1 and CDR2: WNHNN and SYGVQD (reference sequence). This CDR3 contains 15 residues. V lost 4 bases to trimming and J lost 1 base; unmatched junction nucleotides: 4. CDR3 protein: CASSVRAGGTDTQYF. CDR3 nucleotides: TGCGCCAGCAGTGTTCGAGCGGGGGGCACAGATACGCAGTATTTT.

V gene TRBV5-1 combines with J gene TRBJ2-3; TRBD1 matches at 7 bases. V was pared by 0 bases and J by 4 bases, with 5 bases of the junction left unmatched. This CDR3 has 15 residues. The germline CDR1 and CDR2 sequences are SGHRS and YFSETQ. As DNA, the CDR3 is TGCGCCAGCAGCTTGGGAGGGGGCTTGCCAGATACGCAGTATTTT. Translated: CASSLGGGLPDTQYF.

The chain is built from TRBV7-8 and TRBJ1-5; D is undetermined. Germline CDR1 is SGHVS and CDR2 is FQNEAQ. V gave up 3 bases and J gave up 5 bases, with 11 bases separating them. This CDR3 is built from 14 residues. Here the CDR3 reads CASSLMGGDQPQHF. The CDR3 DNA reads TGTGCCAGCAGCTTGATGGGCGGGGATCAGCCCCAGCATTTT.

The gene calls are TRBV7-9 and TRBJ1-6; D might be TRBD1 (6 bases). The CDR3 runs to 12 residues. V was shortened by 2 bases and J by 14 bases, with 10 bases between the two germline ends. Germline V gene data show CDR1 as SEHNR and CDR2 as FQNEAQ (reference sequence). The chain's CDR3 is CASSLHPGALHF. The CDR3 DNA reads TGTGCCAGCAGCTTACACCCAGGGGCCCTCCACTTT.

This rearrangement joins TRBV19 to TRBJ1-6; D gene ambiguous. V lost 3 bases and J lost 5, with 8 bases in between. The CDR3 is 14 amino acids. Germline V lookup: CDR1 LNHDA, CDR2 SQIVND (reference sequence). CDR3 nucleotides: TGTGCCAGTAGTATGGAGTCTGATAATTCACCCCTCCACTTT. Protein product: CASSMESDNSPLHF.

The chain carries TRBV5-6 and TRBJ2-7, with a tentative D call TRBD1 (6 bases). Between the trimmed V and J ends, which lost 4 bases and 2 bases, there was a span of 13 bases. Germline V gene data show CDR1 as SGHDT and CDR2 as YYEEEE. The CDR3 is 14 amino acids. The CDR3 DNA sequence: TGTGCCAGCAGCCCGGGACATGGGGCCTACGAGCAGTACTTC. Translation: CASSPGHGAYEQYF.

The rearrangement links TRBV7-8 to TRBJ1-2, with D tentatively TRBD1 (5 bases). V lost 4 bases to trimming and J lost 3 bases, with 12 bases between them. The CDR3 sequence is 14 residues long. Germline lookup yields CDR1 SGHVS and CDR2 FQNEAQ. The CDR3 DNA reads TGTGCCAGCAGCTCCTCGGGACTTTACTATGGCTACACCTTC. This encodes CASSSSGLYYGYTF.

The gene calls are TRBV3-1 (or the pseudogene TRBV3-2) and TRBJ1-2; no reliable D call. V lost 1 base, J lost 4 bases, and 10 bases lay in between. The germline CDR1 and CDR2 sequences are LGHDT and YNNKEL (reference sequence). The CDR3 sequence is 14 residues long. CDR3 nucleotides: TGTGCCAGCAGCCAAGTTACAGACCGCTATGGCTACACCTTC. Its protein is CASSQVTDRYGYTF.

The genes are TRBV18 and TRBJ1-6; possibly TRBD1 for D (6 bases). Trimming stripped 6 bases from V and 7 bases from J, with 16 bases between. The germline gives CDR1 KGHSH, CDR2 LQKENI. CDR3 length: 15 residues. DNA of the CDR3: TGTGCCAGCTCGGTGGGGGCGGGTGAGAATTCACCCCTCCACTTT. As protein: CASSVGAGENSPLHF.

CDR3: CASSITGYGYTF. CDR3 in DNA: TGTGCCAGTAGTATTACAGGCTATGGCTACACCTTC. The rearrangement links TRBV19 to TRBJ1-2, with D possibly TRBD1 on 5 matching bases. From germline, CDR1 is LNHDA and CDR2 SQIVND (reference sequence). The CDR3 sequence is 12 residues long. Trimming removed 3 bases from V and 4 bases from J, with 6 bases in between. Variable domain in full (rest from reference TRBV19 and TRBJ1-2): DGGITQSPKYLFRKEGQNVTLSCEQNLNHDAMYWYRQDPGQGLRLIYYSQIVNDFQKGDIAEGYSVSREKKESFPLTVTSAQKNPTAFYLCASSITGYGYTFGSGTRLTVV.

The chain recombines TRBV24-1 with TRBJ2-3, with 8 bases identical to TRBD2. This CDR3 spans 17 amino acids. V lost 2 bases, J lost 6 bases, and 12 bases stayed unmatched. The germline V gene has CDR1 KGHDR and CDR2 SFDVKD. The CDR3 here is CATSDSAAGAPTDTQYF. CDR3 DNA: TGTGCCACCAGTGATTCCGCAGCGGGGGCCCCCACGGATACGCAGTATTTT.

This chain joins TRBV4-3 and TRBJ1-6, with 10 nucleotides matching TRBD1. The CDR3 loop spans 16 amino acids. Germline CDR1 LGHNA, CDR2 YSLEER. Trimming at V came to 0 bases and at J to 9 bases, leaving 5 bases not matched to a gene. The CDR3 reads CASSQEWGQGISPLHF. CDR3 nucleotide sequence: TGCGCCAGCAGCCAAGAATGGGGACAGGGGATTTCACCCCTCCACTTT.

CDR3 in amino acids: CASSDPPKYYEQYF. Written as DNA, the CDR3 is TGTGCCAGCAGTGACCCCCCTAAATACTACGAGCAGTACTTC. The chain carries TRBV6-4 and TRBJ2-7; the D is unclear. The germline CDR1 and CDR2 sequences are MRHNA and SNTAGT. The CDR3 runs 14 residues. Trimming removed 2 bases at V and 3 bases at J, with 11 bases between.

The rearrangement joins TRBV6-2 or TRBV6-3 to TRBJ2-2; possibly TRBD1 for D (6 bases). CDR3 length equals 17 residues. Trimming left V 3 bases short and J 3 bases short, with 17 bases between. The germline gives CDR1 MNHEY, CDR2 SVGEGT. The CDR3 reads CASSYALRQDYTGELFF. CDR3 bases: TGTGCCAGCAGTTATGCCCTGAGACAGGACTACACCGGGGAGCTGTTTTTT.

The chain couples TRBV11-2 to TRBJ1-1, with a possible D match to TRBD1 (5 bases). There are 13 residues in the CDR3. CDR1 and CDR2 (germline): SGHAT, FQNNGV. Trimming pared 2 bases from V and 11 bases from J, leaving 15 bases between. CDR3 amino acids: CASSLYVDTRAFF. CDR3 DNA: TGTGCCAGCAGCTTATACGTGGACACGAGGGCTTTCTTT.

The chain combines TRBV9 with TRBJ2-2, with 9 bases matching TRBD2. CDR1 and CDR2 from the germline V gene are SGDLS and YYNGEE. V trimming: 3 bases; J trimming: 6 bases; junction bases outside the gene matches: 12. The CDR3 has 17 amino acids. The CDR3 DNA sequence: TGTGCCAGCAGCGCCGCCCGGGGCGGGGGGGCCCCCGGGGAGCTGTTTTTT. It encodes CASSAARGGGAPGELFF. Filled out from reference TRBV9 and TRBJ2-2, the complete variable domain reads DSGVTQTPKHLITATGQRVTLRCSPRSGDLSVYWYQQSLDQGLQFLIQYYNGEERAKGNILERFSAQQFPDLHSELNLSSLELGDSALYFCASSAARGGGAPGELFFGEGSRLTVL.

The V gene is TRBV27, the J gene TRBJ2-3; D is perhaps TRBD2 (5 bases). CDR1 is MNHEY and CDR2 is SMNVEV in the germline V gene (reference sequence). This CDR3 is built from 14 residues. The V end was cut by 3 bases, the J end by 4 bases, with 11 bases between. The CDR3 region is CASSFREPADTQYF. The CDR3 DNA reads as TGTGCCAGCAGTTTTAGGGAGCCCGCAGATACGCAGTATTTT.

V gene TRBV4-1 combines with J gene TRBJ1-3; D remains unclear. Germline lookup yields CDR1 MGHRA and CDR2 YSYEKL. V dropped 0 bases and J dropped 4 bases, with 13 bases sitting between them. This CDR3 is 16 amino acids long. DNA for the CDR3: TGCGCCAGCAGCCAAGAGGACCGTCTAGCCGGAAACACCATATATTTT. This codes for CASSQEDRLAGNTIYF.

This clone was seen a single time. V usage is TRBV10-1 and J usage is TRBJ2-1, with unresolved D. Germline V CDR1 and CDR2: WNHNN, SYGVQD (reference sequence). Trimming stripped 3 bases from V and 0 bases from J, with 9 bases between. There are 15 residues in the CDR3. CDR3 loop: CASSDVLSSYNEQFF. DNA of the CDR3: TGCGCCAGCAGTGATGTCCTAAGCTCCTACAATGAGCAGTTCTTC.

This clone turned up a few times. This chain uses TRBV6-5 with TRBJ2-7; unclear D gene. Germline CDR1 reads MNHEY; CDR2 reads SVGAGI. The CDR3 extends over 15 amino acids. Trimming removed 5 bases at V and 0 bases at J, with 14 bases between. The CDR3 protein is CASSIIPGISYEQYF. CDR3 bases: TGTGCCAGCAGTATAATCCCAGGTATCTCCTACGAGCAGTACTTC.

The chain carries TRBV18 and TRBJ1-2; D is uncertain. Germline V CDR1 and CDR2: KGHSH, LQKENI. The length of the CDR3 is 15 residues. V lost 3 bases and J 5 bases, leaving 16 bases between the germline ends. Here the CDR3 reads CASSPPRASFYGYTF. The CDR3 DNA reads TGTGCCAGCTCACCGCCGAGGGCCTCTTTTTATGGCTACACCTTC.

CDR3 residues: CASSVSPVITDTQYF. CDR3 nucleotides: TGTGCCAGCAGCGTGAGTCCCGTGATCACAGATACGCAGTATTTT. The V and J genes are TRBV9 and TRBJ2-3; no firm D call. The germline V gene encodes CDR1 SGDLS and CDR2 YYNGEE. This CDR3 contains 15 residues. V lost 2 bases, J lost 2 bases, and 12 bases lay in between.

This sequence joins TRBV19 and TRBJ2-4; D not certain. Per the germline V gene, CDR1 is LNHDA and CDR2 is SQIVND (reference sequence). This CDR3 contains 12 residues. V was trimmed by 6 bases and J by 11 bases, leaving 14 bases between them. The CDR3 DNA reads as TGTGCCAGTAGCCCGCGCTTAAATGTTCAGTACTTC. Amino acids: CASSPRLNVQYF.

The chain combines TRBV30 with TRBJ2-2; D is possibly TRBD2 (6 bases). V lost 5 bases, J lost 6 bases, and 13 bases lay in between. The CDR3 totals 13 residues. Germline V CDR1 and CDR2: GTSNPN, SVGIG (reference sequence). The CDR3 DNA sequence: TGTGCCTGGGAGACTAGAAGGCCCGGGGAGCTGTTTTTT. It codes for CAWETRRPGELFF.